These T cell receptor beta chains were read from a single sample in a study of identical twins. In TCRdb, the 5' RACE reads were re-called with MiXCR into one record per CDR3 protein. In the table there are approximately 890,000 distinct CDR3 sequences, over 9% of which are singletons. This sample also belongs to another study, concerning yellow fever vaccine responses in identical twins.

The sample comprised PBMCs. These receptors were collected from a woman younger than 30 in good health. CDR3s include the opening cysteine and the closing phenylalanine or tryptophan. The D gene is left open where the match is weak. Not all rows give a size; the values are once, few, many and, for expanded clones, a class.

>TRBJ2-5|TRBV12-3/TRBV12-4|few|-
CASCLGGGGKTQYF
TGTGCCAGCTGTCTTGGGGGAGGCGGAAAGACCCAGTACTTC
>TRBJ2-3|TRBV7-9|few|-
CASSSGTRVTRTDTQYF
-
>TRBJ2-1|TRBV27|-|TRBD2
CASSLRLAANEQFF
TGTGCCAGCAGTTTACGTCTAGCGGCCAATGAGCAGTTCTTC
>TRBJ1-2|TRBV20-1|few|-
CSATDGANSYGYTF
TGCAGTGCCACGGATGGGGCGAATTCCTATGGCTACACCTTC
>TRBJ2-1|TRBV28|many|-
CASKGRSYNEQFF
TGTGCCAGCAAGGGGAGATCCTACAATGAGCAGTTCTTC
>TRBJ1-4|TRBV7-9|few|-
CASSFGGTHNEKLFF
TGTGCCAGCAGTTTTGGTGGGACACATAATGAAAAACTGTTTTTT
>TRBJ1-2|TRBV29-1|-|-
CSVDKSNYGYTF
TGCAGCGTTGATAAGAGCAACTATGGCTACACCTTC
>TRBJ2-3|TRBV10-3|few|TRBD1
CAISELDRGTDTQYF
TGTGCCATCAGTGAGTTGGACAGGGGAACAGATACGCAGTATTTT
>TRBJ1-4|TRBV2|few|TRBD1
CASTTGRLVEKLFF
TGTGCCAGTACGACAGGGCGGCTTGTTGAAAAACTGTTTTTT
>TRBJ2-5|TRBV7-8|few|TRBD1
CASSSPPYTGGGETQYF
TGTGCCAGCAGCTCGCCCCCTTACACAGGGGGTGGGGAGACCCAGTACTTC
>TRBJ2-1|TRBV10-3|few|TRBD2
CATRLAGRGDEQFF
TGTGCCACACGGTTAGCGGGGCGAGGGGATGAGCAGTTCTTC